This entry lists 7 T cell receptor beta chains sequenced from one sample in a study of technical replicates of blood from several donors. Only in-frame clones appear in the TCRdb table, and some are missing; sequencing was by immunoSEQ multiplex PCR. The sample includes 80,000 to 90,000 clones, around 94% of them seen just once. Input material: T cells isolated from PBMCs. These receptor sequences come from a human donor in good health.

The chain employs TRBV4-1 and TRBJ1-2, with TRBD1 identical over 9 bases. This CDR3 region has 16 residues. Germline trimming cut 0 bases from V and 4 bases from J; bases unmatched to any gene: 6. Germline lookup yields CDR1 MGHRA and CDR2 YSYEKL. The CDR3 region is CASSQDYRGLGYGYTF. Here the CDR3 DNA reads TGCGCCAGCAGCCAAGACTACAGGGGGCTCGGCTATGGCTACACCTTC.

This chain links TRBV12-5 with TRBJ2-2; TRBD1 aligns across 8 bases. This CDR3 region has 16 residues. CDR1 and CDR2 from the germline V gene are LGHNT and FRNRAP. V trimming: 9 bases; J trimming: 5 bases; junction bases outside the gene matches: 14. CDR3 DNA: TGTGCTAGCACCCCCCGGACAGGGTCGAGAACCGGGGAGCTGTTTTTT. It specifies CASTPRTGSRTGELFF.

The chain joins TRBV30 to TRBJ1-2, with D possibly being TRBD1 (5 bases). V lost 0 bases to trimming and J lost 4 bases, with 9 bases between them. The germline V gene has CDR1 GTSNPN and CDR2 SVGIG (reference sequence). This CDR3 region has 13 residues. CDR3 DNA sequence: TGTGCCTGGAGTGTAGGGGCCACCTATGGCTACACCTTC. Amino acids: CAWSVGATYGYTF.

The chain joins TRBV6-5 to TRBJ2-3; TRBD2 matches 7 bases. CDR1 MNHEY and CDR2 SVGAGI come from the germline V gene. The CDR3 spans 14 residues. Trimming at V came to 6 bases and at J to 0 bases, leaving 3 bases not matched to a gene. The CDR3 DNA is TGTGCCAGCAGCCTACTAGCGAGCACAGATACGCAGTATTTT. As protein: CASSLLASTDTQYF.

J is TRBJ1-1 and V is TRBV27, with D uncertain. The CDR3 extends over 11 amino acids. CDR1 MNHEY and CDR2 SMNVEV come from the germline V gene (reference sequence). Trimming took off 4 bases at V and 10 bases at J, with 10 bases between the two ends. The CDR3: CASSWREVAFF. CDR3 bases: TGTGCCAGCAGTTGGAGGGAGGTAGCTTTCTTT.

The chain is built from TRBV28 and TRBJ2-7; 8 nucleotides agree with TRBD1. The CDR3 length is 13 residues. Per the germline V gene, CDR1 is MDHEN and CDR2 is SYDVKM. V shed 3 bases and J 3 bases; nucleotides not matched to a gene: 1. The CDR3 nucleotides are TGTGCCAGCAGTTTCGGGACAGGCTACGAGCAGTACTTC. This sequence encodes CASSFGTGYEQYF.

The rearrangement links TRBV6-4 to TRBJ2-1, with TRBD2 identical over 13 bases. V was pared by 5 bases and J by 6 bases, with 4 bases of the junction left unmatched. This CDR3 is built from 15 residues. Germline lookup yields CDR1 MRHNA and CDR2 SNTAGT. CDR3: CASSYGLAGVNEQFF. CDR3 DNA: TGTGCCAGCAGTTACGGACTAGCGGGAGTCAATGAGCAGTTCTTC.